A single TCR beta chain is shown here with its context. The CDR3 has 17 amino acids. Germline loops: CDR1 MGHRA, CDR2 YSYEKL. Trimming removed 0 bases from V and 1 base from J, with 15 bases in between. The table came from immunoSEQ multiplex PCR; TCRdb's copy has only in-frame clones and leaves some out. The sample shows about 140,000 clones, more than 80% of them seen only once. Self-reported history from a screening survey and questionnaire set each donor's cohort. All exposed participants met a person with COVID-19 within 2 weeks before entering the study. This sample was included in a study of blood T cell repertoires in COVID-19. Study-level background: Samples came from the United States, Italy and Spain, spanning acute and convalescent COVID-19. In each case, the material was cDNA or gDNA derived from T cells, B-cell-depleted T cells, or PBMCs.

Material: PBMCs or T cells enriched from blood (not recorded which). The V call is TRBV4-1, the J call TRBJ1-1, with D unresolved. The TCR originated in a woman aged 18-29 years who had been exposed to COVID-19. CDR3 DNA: TGCGCCAGCAGCCAAGATTCCACGGTGGTCCGGAACACTGAAGCTTTCTTT. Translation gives CASSQDSTVVRNTEAFF.